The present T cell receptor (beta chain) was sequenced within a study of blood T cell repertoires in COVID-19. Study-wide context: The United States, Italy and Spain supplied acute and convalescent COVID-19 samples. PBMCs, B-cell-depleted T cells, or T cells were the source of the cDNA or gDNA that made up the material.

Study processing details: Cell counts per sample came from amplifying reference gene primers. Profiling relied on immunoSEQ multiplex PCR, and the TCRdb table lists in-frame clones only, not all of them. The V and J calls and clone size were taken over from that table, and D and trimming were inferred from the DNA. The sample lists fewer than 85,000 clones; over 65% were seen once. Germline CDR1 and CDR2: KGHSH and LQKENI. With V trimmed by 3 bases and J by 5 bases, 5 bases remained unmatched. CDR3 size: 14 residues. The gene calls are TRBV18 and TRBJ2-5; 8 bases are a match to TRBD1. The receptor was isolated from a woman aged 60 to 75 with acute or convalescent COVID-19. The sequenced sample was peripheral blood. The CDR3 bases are TGTGCCAGCTCACCCACAGGGGGTGGCGAGACCCAGTACTTC. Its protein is CASSPTGGGETQYF.